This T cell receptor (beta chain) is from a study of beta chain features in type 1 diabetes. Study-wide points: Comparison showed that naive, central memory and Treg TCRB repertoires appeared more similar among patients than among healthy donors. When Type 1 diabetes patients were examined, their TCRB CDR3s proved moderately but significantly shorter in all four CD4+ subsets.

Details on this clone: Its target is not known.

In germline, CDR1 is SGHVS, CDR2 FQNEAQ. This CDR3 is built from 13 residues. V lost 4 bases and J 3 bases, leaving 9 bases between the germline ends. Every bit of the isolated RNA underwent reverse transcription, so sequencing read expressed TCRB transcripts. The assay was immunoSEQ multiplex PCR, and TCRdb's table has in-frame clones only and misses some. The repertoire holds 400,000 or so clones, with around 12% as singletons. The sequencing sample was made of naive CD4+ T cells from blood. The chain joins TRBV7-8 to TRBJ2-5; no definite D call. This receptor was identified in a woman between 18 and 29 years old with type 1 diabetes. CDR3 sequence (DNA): TGTGCCAGCAGCTCCGCTCTAGAAGAGACCCAGTACTTC. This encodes CASSSALEETQYF.